This TCR beta chain is drawn from a study of blood T cell repertoires in COVID-19. Study-wide background: Samples representing acute and convalescent COVID-19 were sourced from the United States, Italy and Spain. PBMCs, B-cell-depleted T cells, or T cells were the source of the cDNA or gDNA that made up the material.

Per the authors' pipeline: It was from reference gene primer amplification that nucleated cell counts were estimated. Repertoires were generated with immunoSEQ multiplex PCR, while TCRdb's copy carries only in-frame clones and drops some. V and J calls and clone size are given by that table; D and trimming were obtained from the DNA. The sample has some 120,000 clones, approximately 81% seen once. This CDR3 is built from 14 residues. Germline V gene sequence: CDR1 SGHRS, CDR2 YFSETQ. V lost 0 bases to trimming and J lost 1 base, with 7 bases between them. V usage is TRBV5-1 and J usage is TRBJ1-1; D gene ambiguous. Sequenced: peripheral blood. This clonotype was sampled from a man aged 35 to 55 with acute or convalescent COVID-19. In DNA form, the CDR3 reads TGCGCCAGCAGCTTGGATGCGGCGAACACTGAAGCTTTCTTT. It translates to CASSLDAANTEAFF. Drawing the rest from reference TRBV5-1 and TRBJ1-1, the complete variable domain is KAGVTQTPRYLIKTRGQQVTLSCSPISGHRSVSWYQQTPGQGLQFLFEYFSETQRNKGNFPGRFSGRQFSNSRSEMNVSTLELGDSALYLCASSLDAANTEAFFGQGTRLTVV.